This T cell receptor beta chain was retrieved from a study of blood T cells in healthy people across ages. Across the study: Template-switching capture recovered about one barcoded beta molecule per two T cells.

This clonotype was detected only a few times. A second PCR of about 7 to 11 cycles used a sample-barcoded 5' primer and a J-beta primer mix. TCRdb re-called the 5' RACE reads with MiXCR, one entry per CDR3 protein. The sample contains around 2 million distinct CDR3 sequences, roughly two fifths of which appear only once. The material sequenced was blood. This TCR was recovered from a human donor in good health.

DNA for the CDR3: TGTGCCAGCAGCTCAGCTACGGGACGCCCCCGGGAGACCCAGTACTTC. It translates to CASSSATGRPRETQYF. V usage is TRBV7-2 and J usage is TRBJ2-5; D may match TRBD1 or TRBD2 (5 bases each). The CDR3 consists of 16 residues. Trimming shortened V by 4 bases and J by 5 bases, and 20 bases separated the two germline ends. Germline V gives CDR1 SGHTA, CDR2 FQGNSA.